One sample yielded the 8 T cell receptor beta chains listed below, sequenced in a study of T cell responses to AZD1222 COVID-19 vaccine. The assay was immunoSEQ multiplex PCR, and TCRdb's table has in-frame clones only and misses some. This table has more than 150,000 clones, around nine tenths appearing once. This sample comprised peripheral blood, obtained after recovery from COVID-19. Every receptor here comes from an adult who had recovered from COVID-19.

The CDR3 DNA is TGTGCCAGCTCAGTCGACACTGAAGCTTTCTTT. This gives the protein CASSVDTEAFF. V usage is TRBV18 and J usage is TRBJ1-1; D gene unclear. The V gene's germline CDR1 is KGHSH and CDR2 LQKENI. V was pared by 5 bases and J by 3 bases, with 4 bases between. The CDR3 contains 11 residues.

This chain links TRBV3-1 (or the pseudogene TRBV3-2) with TRBJ2-5; the match to TRBD2 covers 8 bases. Germline CDR1 and CDR2: LGHDT and YNNKEL (reference sequence). With 1 base clipped from V and 2 bases from J, the junction kept 6 bases outside the gene matches. The CDR3 loop spans 16 amino acids. CDR3 bases: TGTGCCAGCAGCCAAGCCGGGACTAGTAGTCAAGAGACCCAGTACTTC. This sequence encodes CASSQAGTSSQETQYF.

This clone was observed a single time. The chain couples TRBV27 to TRBJ1-2; 7 bases align to TRBD1. Trimming at V came to 3 bases and at J to 5 bases, leaving 6 bases not matched to a gene. In germline, CDR1 is MNHEY, CDR2 SMNVEV (reference sequence). The CDR3 runs 14 residues. The CDR3: CASSFEGRGYGYTF. The CDR3 coding sequence is TGTGCCAGCAGTTTTGAAGGCAGGGGGTATGGCTACACCTTC.

This clone was seen only once. The chain has TRBV7-9 and TRBJ2-3, with TRBD2 matching over 8 bases. The CDR3 spans 14 residues. The trim removed 7 bases at V and 5 bases at J, leaving 8 bases unmatched. Germline V lookup: CDR1 SEHNR, CDR2 FQNEAQ (reference sequence). The CDR3 region has the DNA TGTGCCAGCACCACCCGGGAGGGCCAAGATACGCAGTATTTT. Its translation is CASTTREGQDTQYF.

The chain employs TRBV27 and TRBJ1-1, with TRBD1 as a possible D gene (5 bases). In germline, CDR1 is MNHEY, CDR2 SMNVEV (reference sequence). Between the trimmed V and J ends, which lost 7 bases and 4 bases, there was a span of 13 bases. The CDR3 is made up of 13 amino acids. The CDR3 loop reads CASTAGWATEAFF. The CDR3 nucleotides read TGTGCCAGCACCGCAGGGTGGGCCACTGAAGCTTTCTTT.

The chain uses TRBV19 and TRBJ1-2; no clear D gene. Trimming removed 8 bases from V and 2 bases from J, with 9 bases in between. The CDR3 spans 12 residues. Per germline, CDR1 LNHDA and CDR2 SQIVND (reference sequence). For the CDR3, the DNA is TGTGCCAGTTATGGGGTAAACTATGGCTACACCTTC. This gives the protein CASYGVNYGYTF.

The chain links TRBV2 to TRBJ1-2; a possible D gene is TRBD1 (6 bases). V dropped 4 bases and J dropped 9 bases, with 15 bases sitting between them. Per the germline V gene, CDR1 is SNHLY and CDR2 is FYNNEI. CDR3 length equals 13 residues. CDR3 region: CASSGGTGLRYTF. The CDR3 DNA follows: TGTGCCAGCAGTGGGGGCACAGGGTTACGCTACACCTTC.

The chain links TRBV27 to TRBJ2-7; 11 bases are a match to TRBD1. Germline V lookup: CDR1 MNHEY, CDR2 SMNVEV (reference sequence). The CDR3 covers 15 residues. Losses at the gene ends were 4 bases for V and 2 bases for J; bases not matched to a gene: 4. The CDR3 spells CASSSPGQGAYEQYF. CDR3 DNA: TGTGCCAGCAGTTCCCCGGGACAGGGGGCCTACGAGCAGTACTTC.